This TCR beta chain is from a study of control samples from healthy donors and cancer patients. TCRdb keeps only in-frame clones here, not all; method: immunoSEQ multiplex PCR. Of 260,000 or so clones listed, around 79% were seen once; the top ten hold 10% to 15%. The CDR3 has 13 amino acids. Germline assignment: CDR1 SGHTA and CDR2 FQGTGA. V lost 2 bases, J lost 5 bases, and 9 bases lay in between. This clone was observed a few times. This sample also contains other DNA sequences that code for the same CDR3. The sequenced sample was PBMCs. The chain joins TRBV7-3 to TRBJ2-5; no clear D gene. This receptor was obtained from a woman aged 55-75 years with lung cancer. CDR3 sequence: CASSLSSLETQYF. The CDR3 DNA follows: TGTGCCAGCAGCTTATCTAGTCTCGAGACCCAGTACTTC.